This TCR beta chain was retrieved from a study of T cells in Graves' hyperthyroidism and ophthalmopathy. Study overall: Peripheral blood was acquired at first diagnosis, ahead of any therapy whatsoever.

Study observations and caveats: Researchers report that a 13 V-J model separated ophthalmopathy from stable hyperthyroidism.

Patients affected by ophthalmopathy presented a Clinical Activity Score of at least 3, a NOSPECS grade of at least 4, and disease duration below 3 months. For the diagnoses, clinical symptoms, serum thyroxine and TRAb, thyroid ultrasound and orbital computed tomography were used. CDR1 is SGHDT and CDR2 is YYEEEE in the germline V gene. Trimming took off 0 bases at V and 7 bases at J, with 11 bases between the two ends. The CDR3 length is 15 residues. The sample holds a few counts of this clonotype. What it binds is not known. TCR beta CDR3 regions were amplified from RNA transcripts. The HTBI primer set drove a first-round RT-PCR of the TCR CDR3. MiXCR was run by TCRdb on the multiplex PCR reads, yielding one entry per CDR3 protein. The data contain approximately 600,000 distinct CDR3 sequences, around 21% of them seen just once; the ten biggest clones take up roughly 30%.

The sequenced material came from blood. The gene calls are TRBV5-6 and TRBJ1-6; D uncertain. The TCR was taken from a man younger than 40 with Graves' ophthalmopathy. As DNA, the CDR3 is TGTGCCAGCAGCTTGGCCGCAGAGGGAAATTCACCCCTCCACTTT. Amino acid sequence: CASSLAAEGNSPLHF.